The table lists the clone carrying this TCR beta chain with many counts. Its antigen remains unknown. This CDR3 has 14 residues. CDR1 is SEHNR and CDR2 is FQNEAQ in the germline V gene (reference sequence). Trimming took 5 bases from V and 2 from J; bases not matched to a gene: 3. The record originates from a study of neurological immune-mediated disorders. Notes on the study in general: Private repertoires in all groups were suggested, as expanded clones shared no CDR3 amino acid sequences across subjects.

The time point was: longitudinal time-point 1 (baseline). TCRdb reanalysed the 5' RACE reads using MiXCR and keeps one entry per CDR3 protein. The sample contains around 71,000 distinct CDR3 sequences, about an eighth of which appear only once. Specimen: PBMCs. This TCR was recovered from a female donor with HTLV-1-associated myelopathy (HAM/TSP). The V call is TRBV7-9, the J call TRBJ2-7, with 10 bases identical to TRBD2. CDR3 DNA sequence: TGTGCCAGCAGCGGCGGACTAGCGGCCTACGAGCAGTACTTC. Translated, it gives CASSGGLAAYEQYF. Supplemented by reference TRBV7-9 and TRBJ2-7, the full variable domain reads DTGVSQNPRHKITKRGQNVTFRCDPISEHNRLYWYRQTLGQGPEFLTYFQNEAQLEKSRLLSDRFSAERPKGSFSTLEIQRTEQGDSAMYLCASSGGLAAYEQYFGPGTRLTVT.